One sample yielded the 12 T cell receptor beta chains listed below, sequenced in a study of cytomegalovirus exposure and HLA in healthy donors (dated by TCRdb to about 2017). Library preparation used the immunoSEQ multiplex PCR assay. A mixture of 60 forward primers for TCR Vbeta segments and 13 reverse primers for TCR Jbeta segments was used in the multiplex PCR. In TCRdb, the immuneACCESS table is reduced to in-frame sequences with V and J assigned. These tables do not hold every clone; where another copy was compared, an unresolved V gene accounts for under half, and the others remain unexplained. This sample lists 120,000 or so clones; about four fifths were detected once. The ten largest clones take up roughly 3.5% of the sample. Sequences were obtained from PBMCs. The receptors originated from a woman between 40 and 55 years old in good health and CMV-seropositive.

The table lists this clone with a few counts. This chain links TRBV15 with TRBJ1-1; D not certain. Per germline, CDR1 LNHNV and CDR2 YYDKDF (reference sequence). The CDR3 consists of 16 residues. The V gene lost 6 bases and the J gene lost 1 base, with 18 bases spanning the gap. The CDR3 region has the DNA TGTGCCACCAGTCATGAAAAACCCTGGGCGAACACTGAAGCTTTCTTT. Encoded protein: CATSHEKPWANTEAFF.

The chain recombines TRBV27 with TRBJ1-4; 7 bases fit TRBD1. V shed 4 bases, J shed 5 bases, and the junction held 10 bases outside the gene matches. The CDR3 is made up of 16 amino acids. CDR1 MNHEY and CDR2 SMNVEV come from the germline V gene (reference sequence). The CDR3 here is CASSSIRGVGNEKLFF. The CDR3 DNA is TGTGCCAGCAGTTCGATCAGGGGGGTGGGAAATGAAAAACTGTTTTTT.

The chain has TRBV14 and TRBJ2-1; TRBD2 agrees at 14 bases. From germline, CDR1 is SGHDN and CDR2 FVKESK. The CDR3 runs 16 residues. V shed 5 bases, J shed 12 bases, and the junction held 12 bases outside the gene matches. The CDR3 sequence is CASSYRLAGGPVGQFF. The CDR3 DNA sequence: TGTGCCAGCAGCTACAGACTAGCGGGAGGGCCGGTGGGGCAGTTCTTC. The complete variable domain, with remaining parts taken from reference TRBV14 and TRBJ2-1, reads EAGVTQFPSHSVIEKGQTVTLRCDPISGHDNLYWYRRVMGKEIKFLLHFVKESKQDESGMPNNRFLAERTGGTYSTLKVQPAELEDSGVYFCASSYRLAGGPVGQFFGPGTRLTVL.

The chain links TRBV10-1 to TRBJ1-1, with D perhaps TRBD1 (5 bases). V shed 3 bases and J shed 1 base, with 12 bases lying between them. Germline CDR1 WNHNN, CDR2 SYGVQD (reference sequence). The CDR3 covers 15 residues. The CDR3 here is CASSDGGMRNTEAFF. CDR3 DNA sequence: TGCGCCAGCAGTGATGGGGGGATGCGGAACACTGAAGCTTTCTTT.

The V gene is TRBV29-1, the J gene TRBJ2-7; a possible D gene is TRBD2 (6 bases). V lost 4 bases and J lost 6, with 10 bases in between. Germline assignment: CDR1 SQVTM and CDR2 ANQGSEA. The CDR3 is made up of 11 amino acids. CDR3 sequence: CSVGVGGEQYF. As DNA, the CDR3 is TGCAGCGTTGGAGTGGGGGGCGAGCAGTACTTC.

This chain joins TRBV9 and TRBJ1-1; D might be TRBD1 (6 bases). The germline gives CDR1 SGDLS, CDR2 YYNGEE. This CDR3 region has 14 residues. Between the trimmed V and J ends, which lost 1 base and 8 bases, there was a span of 15 bases. The CDR3: CASSVITGTPEAFF. CDR3 in DNA: TGTGCCAGCAGCGTAATTACCGGGACACCGGAAGCTTTCTTT.

The chain carries TRBV6-5 and TRBJ2-4; perhaps TRBD2 as D (5 bases). This CDR3 is 14 amino acids long. Germline CDR1 and CDR2: MNHEY and SVGAGI. The V gene lost 7 bases and the J gene lost 9 bases, with 19 bases spanning the gap. CDR3 DNA: TGTGCCAGCACCCCAGCGGCCCTGGGAAGCATTCAGTACTTC. Its protein is CASTPAALGSIQYF.

This clone was counted a single time. The V and J genes are TRBV6-1 and TRBJ1-1, with D unresolved. This CDR3 is built from 16 residues. Trimming shortened V by 0 bases and J by 1 base, and 12 bases separated the two germline ends. Germline assignment: CDR1 MNHNS and CDR2 SASEGT. The CDR3 here is CASSEAVTGANTEAFF. In nucleotides, the CDR3 is TGTGCCAGCAGTGAAGCGGTGACGGGAGCGAACACTGAAGCTTTCTTT.

The chain uses TRBV5-8 and TRBJ2-7; 9 positions agree with TRBD1. Trimming at V came to 4 bases and at J to 4 bases, leaving 15 bases not matched to a gene. The CDR3 loop spans 17 amino acids. The germline gives CDR1 SGHTS, CDR2 YDEGEE. CDR3 DNA sequence: TGTGCCAGCAGCCTTCGTACAGGGGGCTTATTTTGGTACGAGCAGTACTTC. It yields the protein CASSLRTGGLFWYEQYF.

The chain recombines TRBV30 with TRBJ1-1, with D hard to call. There are 12 residues in the CDR3. CDR1 and CDR2 from the germline V gene are GTSNPN and SVGIG (reference sequence). Trimming removed 2 bases from V and 6 bases from J, with 10 bases in between. CDR3 protein: CAWSRGPPEAFF. CDR3 DNA: TGTGCCTGGAGTAGAGGGCCCCCTGAAGCTTTCTTT.

The chain links TRBV21-1 to TRBJ2-2; the table's TRBD2 call for D was not verified on the DNA. TRBV21-1 has pseudogene status. CDR3 length: 15 residues. The CDR3 DNA is TGTGCCAGCAAGGGACTAGCGCCGAACACCGGGGAGCTGTTTTTT. This codes for CASKGLAPNTGELFF.

This chain links TRBV30 with TRBJ2-7; 9 bases match TRBD2. This CDR3 has 14 residues. Trimming took 1 base from V and 6 from J; bases not matched to a gene: 7. Germline CDR1 is GTSNPN and CDR2 is SVGIG (reference sequence). The CDR3 is CAWSDLAGPGEQYF. Written as DNA, the CDR3 is TGTGCCTGGAGTGACCTAGCGGGACCGGGCGAGCAGTACTTC.